The 12 T cell receptor beta chains below all came from one sample that was sequenced in a study of shared clonotypes between healthy human individuals. The method was immunoSEQ multiplex PCR; TCRdb's version includes in-frame clones alone and lacks a portion of them. The table records roughly 2.6 million clones, 90% to 95% of them present only once. Sequenced: naive CD4+ T cells sorted from blood. This sample's subset: CD45RA+ positively selected. The receptors come from a man between 18 and 35 years old in good health.

This chain joins TRBV27 and TRBJ1-2; D gene ambiguous. Trimming left V 5 bases short and J 5 bases short, with 12 bases between. There are 13 residues in the CDR3. The germline gives CDR1 MNHEY, CDR2 SMNVEV (reference sequence). The CDR3 loop reads CASSPRRAYGYTF. In DNA form, the CDR3 reads TGTGCCAGCAGTCCCCGAAGAGCATATGGCTACACCTTC.

On this clone: In the same sample, other DNA sequences code for this CDR3. V and J are TRBV20-1 and TRBJ1-1, with D perhaps matching TRBD1 (5 bases). The ends were cut back, 1 base at V and 5 bases at J, with 5 bases in the middle. From germline, CDR1 is DFQATT and CDR2 SNEGSKA (reference sequence). CDR3 length: 11 amino acids. The CDR3, as DNA: TGCAGTGCTAGAGGGGGGACTGAAGCTTTCTTT. Translation gives CSARGGTEAFF.

J is TRBJ2-2 and V is TRBV30; no definite D call. The V end was cut by 3 bases, the J end by 0 bases, with 11 bases between. Per germline, CDR1 GTSNPN and CDR2 SVGIG (reference sequence). The CDR3 loop spans 15 amino acids. In DNA form, the CDR3 reads TGTGCCTGGAGAGGTAGCTATCCGAACACCGGGGAGCTGTTTTTT. It encodes CAWRGSYPNTGELFF.

V and J are TRBV6-1 and TRBJ1-5, with a tentative D call TRBD1 (5 bases). The CDR3 runs to 17 residues. Germline CDR1 MNHNS, CDR2 SASEGT. The V end lost 2 bases, the J end lost 0 bases, and 14 bases lay between the germline ends. CDR3 sequence: CASSESDSLYSNQPQHF. The CDR3 coding sequence is TGTGCCAGCAGTGAATCAGACAGCCTTTATAGCAATCAGCCCCAGCATTTT.

The chain links TRBV4-3 to TRBJ2-1; 7 bases are shared with TRBD2. Germline V gene data show CDR1 as LGHNA and CDR2 as YSLEER. The CDR3 has 14 amino acids. J gave up 10 bases and V 0 bases, and 6 bases lay outside the gene matches. The CDR3: CASSQEKRGGEQFF. DNA of the CDR3: TGCGCCAGCAGCCAAGAGAAGCGGGGTGGGGAGCAGTTCTTC.

The rearrangement joins TRBV15 to TRBJ1-2; D is unclear. V lost 2 bases and J 3 bases, leaving 13 bases between the germline ends. This CDR3 is 15 amino acids long. CDR1 LNHNV and CDR2 YYDKDF come from the germline V gene (reference sequence). In DNA form, the CDR3 reads TGTGCCACCAGCAGACGGATAGTGGAGGACTATGGCTACACCTTC. As protein: CATSRRIVEDYGYTF. Filled out from reference TRBV15 and TRBJ1-2, the complete variable domain reads DAMVIQNPRYQVTQFGKPVTLSCSQTLNHNVMYWYQQKSSQAPKLLFHYYDKDFNNEADTPDNFQSRRPNTSFCFLDIRSPGLGDTAMYLCATSRRIVEDYGYTFGSGTRLTVV.

This clone has a single count. The CDR3 bases are TGTGCCAGCAGTGAGAGGCACCCCACAGATACGCAGTATTTT. Its translation: CASSERHPTDTQYF. The rearrangement joins TRBV25-1 to TRBJ2-3; D remains unclear. The CDR3 is 14 amino acids. Trimming took 3 bases from V and 2 from J, leaving 9 bases between them. Germline V gives CDR1 MGHDK, CDR2 SYGVNS.

The sample holds one count of this clone. This sequence joins TRBV5-4 and TRBJ2-3; TRBD2 might be the D (6 bases). CDR1 is SGHNT, CDR2 YYREEE, per germline (reference sequence). Trimming left V 6 bases short and J 0 bases short, with 11 bases between. The CDR3 is 14 residues long. As DNA, the CDR3 is TGTGCCAGCACCCCGGACTATAGCACAGATACGCAGTATTTT. The encoded protein is CASTPDYSTDTQYF.

The V call is TRBV7-9, the J call TRBJ1-1, with 8 nucleotides matching TRBD1. Germline loops: CDR1 SEHNR, CDR2 FQNEAQ (reference sequence). The CDR3 covers 13 residues. J was trimmed by 4 bases and V by 3 bases; bases with no gene match: 1. CDR3 sequence reads: CASSFQGATEAFF. In nucleotides, the CDR3 is TGTGCCAGCAGCTTCCAGGGGGCCACTGAAGCTTTCTTT.

The chain has TRBV11-2 and TRBJ2-7; 12 bases agree with TRBD1. Germline lookup yields CDR1 SGHAT and CDR2 FQNNGV. The CDR3 consists of 15 residues. After removal of 5 bases from V and 6 bases from J, the junction contained 8 bases not matched to a gene. The CDR3 DNA follows: TGTGCCAGCAGCCCTCTAGGGACAGGGGGCACCGAGCAGTACTTC. This encodes CASSPLGTGGTEQYF.

The CDR3 is CASSIRLAGVADTQYF. In DNA form, the CDR3 reads TGTGCCAGTAGTATACGCCTAGCGGGAGTAGCAGATACGCAGTATTTT. V usage is TRBV19 and J usage is TRBJ2-3, with 10 bases identical to TRBD2. This CDR3 contains 16 residues. The trim removed 2 bases at V and 4 bases at J, leaving 6 bases unmatched. The germline gives CDR1 LNHDA, CDR2 SQIVND (reference sequence). The variable domain in full, with the rest retrieved from reference TRBV19 and TRBJ2-3, is DGGITQSPKYLFRKEGQNVTLSCEQNLNHDAMYWYRQDPGQGLRLIYYSQIVNDFQKGDIAEGYSVSREKKESFPLTVTSAQKNPTAFYLCASSIRLAGVADTQYFGPGTRLTVL.

The gene calls are TRBV7-3 and TRBJ2-3; D remains ambiguous. CDR1 is SGHTA, CDR2 FQGTGA, per germline. The CDR3 extends over 15 amino acids. V dropped 6 bases and J dropped 0 bases, with 13 bases sitting between them. This chain's CDR3 is CASSYQGLSTDTQYF. The CDR3 DNA follows: TGTGCCAGCAGTTACCAAGGCCTCAGCACAGATACGCAGTATTTT.